One sample yielded the 25 T cell receptor beta chains listed below, sequenced in a study of blood T cell repertoires in COVID-19. Repertoires were generated with immunoSEQ multiplex PCR, while TCRdb's copy carries only in-frame clones and drops some. The table lists tens of thousands of clones, roughly 91% of them singletons. The sample comprised peripheral blood. The receptors originated from a man in his fifties or sixties with acute or convalescent COVID-19.

The chain recombines TRBV4-1 with TRBJ2-5; D possibly corresponds to TRBD2 (6 bases). Trimming took off 1 base at V and 3 bases at J, with 15 bases between the two ends. CDR1 MGHRA and CDR2 YSYEKL come from the germline V gene. This CDR3 has 16 residues. The CDR3: CASSQGGDGIKETQYF. The CDR3 DNA follows: TGCGCCAGCAGCCAAGGCGGGGACGGAATAAAAGAGACCCAGTACTTC.

The V and J genes are TRBV7-9 and TRBJ1-6; 7 nucleotides line up with TRBD1. Germline V gene data show CDR1 as SEHNR and CDR2 as FQNEAQ (reference sequence). V shed 4 bases and J 0 bases; nucleotides not matched to a gene: 9. The CDR3 is 18 amino acids. The CDR3 DNA follows: TGTGCCAGCAGCTCGGGACAGAGGCAATACTCCTATAATTCACCCCTCCACTTT. Protein product: CASSSGQRQYSYNSPLHF.

CDR3 bases: TGTGCCAGCAGACCCTGGGCGGGGGGAGGCACTGAAGCTTTCTTT. This gives the protein CASRPWAGGGTEAFF. This chain joins TRBV7-6 and TRBJ1-1, with a possible D match to TRBD1 (5 bases). The CDR3 sequence is 15 residues long. The V end was cut by 6 bases, the J end by 4 bases, with 18 bases between. Germline V lookup: CDR1 SGHVS, CDR2 FNYEAQ.

This clone occurred a few times. The chain combines TRBV15 with TRBJ1-6; no clear D. The CDR3 extends over 13 amino acids. Between the trimmed V and J ends, which lost 0 bases and 7 bases, there was a span of 4 bases. Germline V gives CDR1 LNHNV, CDR2 YYDKDF (reference sequence). Here the CDR3 reads CATSRDKNSPLHF. The CDR3 DNA is TGTGCCACCAGCAGAGATAAAAATTCACCCCTCCACTTT.

This chain joins TRBV5-1 and TRBJ2-3; the D gene is possibly TRBD1 (6 bases). This CDR3 comprises 15 residues. With 1 base removed from V and 4 bases from J, the gap between germline ends came to 13 bases. Germline V CDR1 and CDR2: SGHRS, YFSETQ. This CDR3 is CASSLQTGEADTQYF. The CDR3 DNA follows: TGCGCCAGCAGCTTGCAGACAGGAGAAGCAGATACGCAGTATTTT.

Here the CDR3 reads CASNEQGNTEAFF. In nucleotides, the CDR3 is TGTGCCAGCAACGAACAGGGGAACACTGAAGCTTTCTTT. V is TRBV2 and J is TRBJ1-1, with D maybe TRBD1 (6 bases). The V end lost 7 bases, the J end lost 1 base, and 10 bases lay between the germline ends. Germline CDR1 reads SNHLY; CDR2 reads FYNNEI. The CDR3 totals 13 residues.

The chain couples TRBV10-2 to TRBJ1-4; tentative D call: TRBD1 (6 bases). This CDR3 is built from 14 residues. The germline V gene encodes CDR1 WSHSY and CDR2 SAAADI. Trimming took off 1 base at V and 5 bases at J, with 8 bases between the two ends. The CDR3 DNA follows: TGCGCCAGCAGTGAGTGGGGACAAAATGAAAAACTGTTTTTT. It translates to CASSEWGQNEKLFF.

The chain carries TRBV6-1 and TRBJ2-1; 7 positions agree with TRBD1. Germline assignment: CDR1 MNHNS and CDR2 SASEGT. The CDR3 has 17 residues. Trimming cost V 0 bases and J 3 bases; bases outside gene matches: 8. Here the CDR3 DNA reads TGTGCCAGCAGTGAAGCTTTCTTAACAGGGGACTACAATGAGCAGTTCTTC. The encoded protein is CASSEAFLTGDYNEQFF.

The V gene is TRBV6-1, the J gene TRBJ1-1; possibly TRBD1 for D (5 bases). The CDR3 length is 14 residues. Per germline, CDR1 MNHNS and CDR2 SASEGT. With 3 bases removed from V and 5 bases from J, the gap between germline ends came to 13 bases. The CDR3 protein is CASSESGRVTEAFF. The CDR3, as DNA: TGTGCCAGCAGTGAGTCCGGCAGGGTGACTGAAGCTTTCTTT.

V gene TRBV18 combines with J gene TRBJ2-7; the match to TRBD1 covers 7 bases. After removal of 3 bases from V and 6 bases from J, the junction contained 5 bases not matched to a gene. The length of the CDR3 is 13 residues. Per germline, CDR1 KGHSH and CDR2 LQKENI. Written as DNA, the CDR3 is TGTGCCAGCTCACCCTCGACAGGGTTCGAGCAGTACTTC. This codes for CASSPSTGFEQYF.

This chain uses TRBV13 with TRBJ1-2; 7 nucleotides line up with TRBD1. The J segment lost 3 bases and the V segment lost 10 bases, leaving 14 bases of the junction unmatched. This CDR3 has 15 amino acids. Germline V gene lookup returns CDR1 PRHDT and CDR2 FYEKMQ (reference sequence). CDR3 DNA: TGTGCCACCCCAACTGACAGGGATCAGTACTATGGCTACACCTTC. Protein product: CATPTDRDQYYGYTF.

This chain joins TRBV6-6 and TRBJ2-3; the match to TRBD2 covers 13 bases. The CDR3 covers 14 residues. Germline lookup yields CDR1 MNHNY and CDR2 SVGAGI (reference sequence). The V and J ends lost 4 bases and 6 bases, in that order; junction bases with no gene match: 1. CDR3 amino acids: CASSLLAGGDTQYF. In DNA form, the CDR3 reads TGTGCCAGCAGTTTACTAGCGGGGGGGGATACGCAGTATTTT.

This clone was picked up a small number of times. Other DNA sequences in the same sample also yield this CDR3. DNA of the CDR3: TGTGCCAGCAGCTTAGGTAGAAGCAATCAGCCCCAGCATTTT. It specifies CASSLGRSNQPQHF. The chain recombines TRBV7-9 with TRBJ1-5, with D uncertain. Germline assignment: CDR1 SEHNR and CDR2 FQNEAQ (reference sequence). This CDR3 contains 14 residues. Trimming left V 1 base short and J 1 base short, with 5 bases between. Based on the CDR3 plus reference TRBV7-9 and TRBJ1-5, the full variable domain is DTGVSQNPRHKITKRGQNVTFRCDPISEHNRLYWYRQTLGQGPEFLTYFQNEAQLEKSRLLSDRFSAERPKGSFSTLEIQRTEQGDSAMYLCASSLGRSNQPQHFGDGTRLSIL.

The chain links TRBV12-3 or TRBV12-4 to TRBJ1-2; no definite D call. Trimming cost V 2 bases and J 4 bases, with 8 bases left between them. This CDR3 comprises 13 residues. Here the CDR3 reads CASSLTGSYGYTF. The CDR3, as DNA: TGTGCCAGCAGTTTAACGGGGAGCTATGGCTACACCTTC.

The V call is TRBV10-3, the J call TRBJ1-3; 8 positions agree with TRBD1. Per germline, CDR1 ENHRY and CDR2 SYGVKD. The CDR3 extends over 15 amino acids. After removal of 0 bases from V and 9 bases from J, the junction contained 7 bases not matched to a gene. The CDR3 sequence: CAISESAGTGGTIYF. CDR3 in DNA: TGTGCCATCAGTGAGTCGGCGGGGACAGGCGGCACCATATATTTT.

The chain joins TRBV28 to TRBJ1-2; possible D gene TRBD1, 6 bases. Germline V gives CDR1 MDHEN, CDR2 SYDVKM. V lost 8 bases and J 0 bases, leaving 10 bases between the germline ends. This CDR3 region has 13 residues. Here the CDR3 DNA reads TGTGCCAGCCGAACAGGGCCTAACTATGGCTACACCTTC. Translating gives CASRTGPNYGYTF.

Here the CDR3 reads CSARPTGEAFF. As DNA, the CDR3 is TGCAGTGCTAGACCGACAGGGGAAGCTTTCTTT. The J gene is TRBJ1-1, the V gene TRBV20-1; the match to TRBD1 covers 7 bases. Trimming cost V 2 bases and J 8 bases; bases outside gene matches: 2. The CDR3 has 11 amino acids. Germline V gives CDR1 DFQATT, CDR2 SNEGSKA (reference sequence).

This clone was picked up one time. The rearrangement joins TRBV4-1 to TRBJ2-7, with 9 bases identical to TRBD1. The trim removed 4 bases at V and 3 bases at J, leaving 7 bases unmatched. This CDR3 is 15 amino acids long. CDR1 and CDR2 from the germline V gene are MGHRA and YSYEKL. Here the CDR3 reads CASSPGGTGHYEQYF. The CDR3 DNA sequence: TGCGCCAGCAGCCCAGGGGGGACAGGGCACTACGAGCAGTACTTC.

This chain joins TRBV6-5 and TRBJ1-3; weak D call: TRBD1 (5 bases). V was shortened by 6 bases and J by 4 bases, with 13 bases between the two germline ends. Germline loops: CDR1 MNHEY, CDR2 SVGAGI. The length of the CDR3 is 14 residues. The CDR3 DNA reads TGTGCCAGCAGCAGCGGGACGGAGGGAAACACCATATATTTT. Translated: CASSSGTEGNTIYF.

This sequence joins TRBV5-6 and TRBJ1-2; D is uncertain. This CDR3 comprises 14 residues. Trimming removed 2 bases from V and 8 bases from J, with 16 bases in between. In germline, CDR1 is SGHDT, CDR2 YYEEEE. CDR3 bases: TGTGCCAGCAGCTTTATGGTTCGCTCGGGAGGCTACACCTTC. Encoded protein: CASSFMVRSGGYTF.

In the case of this clone: Other DNA sequences in this sample translate to the same CDR3. V usage is TRBV7-8 and J usage is TRBJ1-1; no firm D call. The length of the CDR3 is 14 residues. From germline, CDR1 is SGHVS and CDR2 FQNEAQ. The V end was cut by 1 base, the J end by 4 bases, with 10 bases between. DNA of the CDR3: TGTGCCAGCAGCTTAGGCCCCCGGGGCACTGAAGCTTTCTTT. Translating gives CASSLGPRGTEAFF. The entire variable domain, with the rest obtained from reference TRBV7-8 and TRBJ1-1, is as follows: GAGVSQSPRYKVAKRGQDVALRCDPISGHVSLFWYQQALGQGPEFLTYFQNEAQLDKSGLPSDRFFAERPEGSVSTLKIQRTQQEDSAVYLCASSLGPRGTEAFFGQGTRLTVV.

This clone was seen a few times. The rearrangement joins TRBV7-9 to TRBJ2-7; 9 bases match TRBD2. The V and J ends lost 3 bases and 7 bases, in that order; junction bases with no gene match: 10. Germline V gene lookup returns CDR1 SEHNR and CDR2 FQNEAQ (reference sequence). The CDR3 contains 15 residues. The chain's CDR3 is CASSFAGGGAGEQYF. The CDR3 DNA is TGTGCCAGCAGCTTCGCCGGCGGGGGGGCGGGAGAGCAGTACTTC.

This chain links TRBV19 with TRBJ1-4; D gene uncertain. The CDR3 has 14 amino acids. V lost 6 bases and J 0 bases, leaving 8 bases between the germline ends. In germline, CDR1 is LNHDA, CDR2 SQIVND (reference sequence). CDR3 coding DNA: TGTGCCAGTAGCTTAATTACAACTAATGAAAAACTGTTTTTT. Translated, it gives CASSLITTNEKLFF.

V and J are TRBV7-9 and TRBJ1-2; D ambiguous. The CDR3 has 14 residues. Germline CDR1 is SEHNR and CDR2 is FQNEAQ (reference sequence). The V end was cut by 3 bases, the J end by 5 bases, with 13 bases between. The CDR3 DNA reads TGTGCCAGCAGCTTCCTCGGTAGGGAGTATGGCTACACCTTC. Translation gives CASSFLGREYGYTF.

This chain links TRBV6-1 with TRBJ2-7; D gene unclear. V gave up 1 base and J gave up 3 bases, with 13 bases separating them. The CDR3 is 15 amino acids. Germline assignment: CDR1 MNHNS and CDR2 SASEGT. As DNA, the CDR3 is TGTGCCAGCAGTGAAGGTCGCAGAGGCAGCTACGAGCAGTACTTC. It is translated as CASSEGRRGSYEQYF.